The TCR beta chain described here comes from a study of a mutant IDH1 vaccine in newly diagnosed glioma. Study background: Patients under treatment included roughly 60% males and about 38% females and had a mean age of around 37 years. Previous care, which was radiotherapy, temozolomide, or both, most often involved both.

Measured with immunoSEQ multiplex PCR; TCRdb has only the in-frame clones, and not every one. The sample records over 95,000 clones, 90% being singletons. Time point reported: week 11, during vaccination. One vaccine dose held 300 ug of mutant IDH1 20-mer peptide and came with topical imiquimod. The V end was cut by 4 bases, the J end by 4 bases, with 16 bases between. This CDR3 is built from 14 residues. Germline CDR1 SQVTM, CDR2 ANQGSEA. Worth noting for this clone: Its antigen is undetermined.

J is TRBJ1-1 and V is TRBV29-1, with unresolved D. The sample consisted of PBMCs, taken from a glioma patient whose treatment included an IDH1 peptide vaccine. This TCR derives from a woman aged 50 to 60 with glioma. CDR3 nucleotide sequence: TGCAGCGTTGTTAAGGGTTTGCATGCCACTGAAGCTTTCTTT. Translating it yields CSVVKGLHATEAFF.